This T cell receptor beta chain is drawn from a study of vaccination and CD4 T cells after COVID-19. Across the study: Overlapping peptides of the spike proteins of SARS-CoV-2, HCoV-NL63, HCoV-OC43 and HCoV-229E were used for cell stimulation.

The Oncomine TCR Beta short-read assay was applied to DNA of cultured CD4+ T cells. TCRdb reprocessed the PCR reads with MiXCR, giving one entry per CDR3 protein. The sample gives 10,000 to 13,000 distinct CDR3 sequences, 58% of which show up once; around 9.9% is in the top ten. Points from the study as a whole: A median roughly 86% of convalescent patients' SARS-CoV-2-reactive clones emerged only after vaccination.

Treatment meaning: roughly 10-day PBMC culture with coronavirus spike peptide pools or control peptides (ViraFEST assay). First, ViraFEST expanded antigen-specific T cells with peptide pools, and next it sequenced the TCRs. Patients returned positive PCR results between March and December 2020, earlier than US Alpha, Beta and Delta variants. Note on this clonotype: Its antigen is still unknown.

The CDR3 sequence is 16 residues long. J gave up 2 bases and V 2 bases, and 6 bases lay outside the gene matches. Germline CDR1 reads LNHNV; CDR2 reads YYDKDF (reference sequence). Sequencing input: CD4+ T cells from blood, cultured in vitro. The V gene is TRBV15, the J gene TRBJ2-3, with 8 bases that match TRBD2. This TCR was sampled from a human donor who had recovered from COVID-19. CDR3 in amino acids: CATSRRAGEATDTQYF. The CDR3 bases are TGTGCCACCAGCAGAAGAGCGGGAGAGGCCACAGATACGCAGTATTTT.